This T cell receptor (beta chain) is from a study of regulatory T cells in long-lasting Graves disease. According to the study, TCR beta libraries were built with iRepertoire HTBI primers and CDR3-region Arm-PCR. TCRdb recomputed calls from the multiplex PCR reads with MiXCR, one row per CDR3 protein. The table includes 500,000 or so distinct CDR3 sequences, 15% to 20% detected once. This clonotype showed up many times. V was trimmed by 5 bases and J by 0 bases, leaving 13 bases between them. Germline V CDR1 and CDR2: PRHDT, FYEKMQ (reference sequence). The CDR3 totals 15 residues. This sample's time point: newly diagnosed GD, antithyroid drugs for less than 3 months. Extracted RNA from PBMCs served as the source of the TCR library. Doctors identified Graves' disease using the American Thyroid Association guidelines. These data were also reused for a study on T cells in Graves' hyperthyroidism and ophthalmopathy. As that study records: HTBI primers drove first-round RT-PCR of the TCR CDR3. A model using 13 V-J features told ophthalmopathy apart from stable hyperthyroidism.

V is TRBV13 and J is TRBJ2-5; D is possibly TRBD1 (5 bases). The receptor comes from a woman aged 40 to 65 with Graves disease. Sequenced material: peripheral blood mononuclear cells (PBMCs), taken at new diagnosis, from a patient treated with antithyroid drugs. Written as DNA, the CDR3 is TGTGCCAGCAGCCCCACAGGCTTCCACCAAGAGACCCAGTACTTC. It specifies CASSPTGFHQETQYF.